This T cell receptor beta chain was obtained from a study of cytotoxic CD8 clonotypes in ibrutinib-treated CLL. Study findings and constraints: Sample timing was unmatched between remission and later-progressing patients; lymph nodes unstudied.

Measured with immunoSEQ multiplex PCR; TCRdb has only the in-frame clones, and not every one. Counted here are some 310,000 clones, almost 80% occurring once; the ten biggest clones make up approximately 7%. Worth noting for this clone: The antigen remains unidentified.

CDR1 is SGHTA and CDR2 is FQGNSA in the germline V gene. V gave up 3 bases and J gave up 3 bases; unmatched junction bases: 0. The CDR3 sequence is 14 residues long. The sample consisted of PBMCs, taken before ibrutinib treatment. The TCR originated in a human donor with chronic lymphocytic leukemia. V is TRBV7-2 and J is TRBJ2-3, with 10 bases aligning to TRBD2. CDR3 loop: CASSFSGRTDTQYF. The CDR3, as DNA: TGTGCCAGCAGCTTTAGCGGGAGGACAGATACGCAGTATTTT.